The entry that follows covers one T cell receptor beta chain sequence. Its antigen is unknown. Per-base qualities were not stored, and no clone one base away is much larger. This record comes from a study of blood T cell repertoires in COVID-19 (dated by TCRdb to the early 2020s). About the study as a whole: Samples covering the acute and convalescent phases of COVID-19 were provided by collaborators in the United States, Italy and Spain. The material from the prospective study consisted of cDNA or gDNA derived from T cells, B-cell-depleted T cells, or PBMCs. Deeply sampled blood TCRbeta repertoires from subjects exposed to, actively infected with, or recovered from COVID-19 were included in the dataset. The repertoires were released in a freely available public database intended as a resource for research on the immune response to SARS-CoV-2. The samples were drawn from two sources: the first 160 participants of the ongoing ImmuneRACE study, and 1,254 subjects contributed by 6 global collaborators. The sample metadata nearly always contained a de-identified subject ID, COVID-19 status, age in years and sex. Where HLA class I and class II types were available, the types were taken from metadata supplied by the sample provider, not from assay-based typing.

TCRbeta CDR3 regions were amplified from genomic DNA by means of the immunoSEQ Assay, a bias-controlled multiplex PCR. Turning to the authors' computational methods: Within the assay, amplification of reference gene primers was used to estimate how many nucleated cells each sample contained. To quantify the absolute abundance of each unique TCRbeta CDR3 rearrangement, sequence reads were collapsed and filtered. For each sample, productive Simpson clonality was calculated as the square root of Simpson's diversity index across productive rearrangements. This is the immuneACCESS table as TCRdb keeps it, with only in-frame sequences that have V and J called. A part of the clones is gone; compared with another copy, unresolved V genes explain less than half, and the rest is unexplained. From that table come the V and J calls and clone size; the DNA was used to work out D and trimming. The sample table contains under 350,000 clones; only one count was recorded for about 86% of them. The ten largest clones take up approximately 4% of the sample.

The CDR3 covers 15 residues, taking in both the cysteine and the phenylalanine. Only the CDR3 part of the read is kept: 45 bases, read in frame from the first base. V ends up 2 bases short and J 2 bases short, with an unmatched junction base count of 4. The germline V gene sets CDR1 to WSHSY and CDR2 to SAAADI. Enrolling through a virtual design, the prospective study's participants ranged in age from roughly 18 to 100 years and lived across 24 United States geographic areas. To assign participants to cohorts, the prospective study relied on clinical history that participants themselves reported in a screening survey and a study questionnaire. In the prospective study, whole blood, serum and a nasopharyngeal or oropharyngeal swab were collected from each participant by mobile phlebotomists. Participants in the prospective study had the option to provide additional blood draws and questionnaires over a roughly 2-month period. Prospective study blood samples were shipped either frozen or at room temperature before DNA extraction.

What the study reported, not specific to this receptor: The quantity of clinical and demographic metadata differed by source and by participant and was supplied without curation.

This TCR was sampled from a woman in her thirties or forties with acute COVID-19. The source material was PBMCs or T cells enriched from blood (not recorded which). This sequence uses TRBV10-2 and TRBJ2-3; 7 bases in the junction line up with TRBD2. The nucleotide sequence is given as TGCGCCAGCAGTGAGCGGGGGGATTACACAGATACGCAGTATTTT. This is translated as CASSERGDYTDTQYF.